Each of the 27 T cell receptor beta chains below was sequenced from the same sample in a study of blood T cell repertoires in COVID-19 (dated by TCRdb to the early 2020s). Receptor libraries were prepared by the immunoSEQ multiplex PCR assay. TCRdb took over this immuneACCESS table, retaining in-frame rearrangements with V and J assigned. Such tables are incomplete; in checked studies, under half of the missing clones stem from an unresolved V gene, and the remainder is unexplained. The sample records 130,000 to 150,000 clones, 85% to 90% of which are singletons. Roughly 2% of the sample lies in the top ten. Specimen: peripheral blood. These receptors were obtained from a human donor in a cohort sampled during active COVID-19.

This chain links TRBV7-9 with TRBJ1-1, with D perhaps matching TRBD1 (6 bases). CDR1 and CDR2 (germline): SEHNR, FQNEAQ (reference sequence). The CDR3 consists of 16 residues. V gave up 5 bases and J gave up 1 base, with 17 bases separating them. CDR3 loop: CASSPAGTKANTEAFF. The CDR3 region has the DNA TGTGCCAGCAGCCCTGCCGGGACAAAAGCGAACACTGAAGCTTTCTTT.

This chain joins TRBV9 and TRBJ2-7; 7 bases agree with TRBD1. Germline V gives CDR1 SGDLS, CDR2 YYNGEE. The CDR3 extends over 14 amino acids. V dropped 0 bases and J dropped 6; count of bases not matched to a gene: 6. The CDR3 DNA reads as TGTGCCAGCAGCGTAGACAGGGGTTATGGCGAGCAGTACTTC. Translating it yields CASSVDRGYGEQYF.

The CDR3 nucleotides read TGTGCCAGCAGTTTCTACCCACTCGGACAGGGTAACACCGGGGAGCTGTTTTTT. The encoded protein is CASSFYPLGQGNTGELFF. The chain couples TRBV28 to TRBJ2-2; 8 positions match TRBD1. The CDR3 has 18 amino acids. The junction had 11 bases not matched to a gene; V was cut back by 3 bases and J by 2 bases. Germline V gives CDR1 MDHEN, CDR2 SYDVKM.

The chain couples TRBV5-5 to TRBJ1-5, with unresolved D. Trimming stripped 0 bases from V and 6 bases from J, with 10 bases between. The CDR3 spans 14 residues. The V gene's germline CDR1 is SGHKS and CDR2 YYEKEE (reference sequence). The DNA for the CDR3 is TGTGCCAGCAGCTTGGAATGGGGAGGTCAGCCCCAGCATTTT. Translating gives CASSLEWGGQPQHF.

J is TRBJ2-1 and V is TRBV2; possibly TRBD2 for D (5 bases). The CDR3 totals 13 residues. V was shortened by 6 bases and J by 6 bases, with 12 bases between the two germline ends. CDR1 SNHLY and CDR2 FYNNEI come from the germline V gene. The chain's CDR3 is CASSRGLINEQFF. The CDR3 nucleotides read TGTGCCAGCAGCCGCGGACTCATCAATGAGCAGTTCTTC.

The V call is TRBV12-3 or TRBV12-4, the J call TRBJ2-5; TRBD1 might be the D (6 bases). The CDR3 is 13 residues long. Trimming stripped 8 bases from V and 5 bases from J, with 15 bases between. This chain's CDR3 is CASGHSGVETQYF. CDR3 sequence (DNA): TGTGCCAGCGGGCACTCAGGGGTCGAGACCCAGTACTTC.

The V gene is TRBV28, the J gene TRBJ1-2; 7 nucleotides agree with TRBD1. Germline V lookup: CDR1 MDHEN, CDR2 SYDVKM. The CDR3 sequence is 13 residues long. J lost 6 bases, V lost 7 bases, and 8 bases had no gene match. The DNA for the CDR3 is TGTGCCAGCACCAGAGACAGGGCGGATGGCTACACCTTC. Its protein is CASTRDRADGYTF.

This clone was recorded a few times. An end of the junction differs from the germline gene, which may be a read error. V and J are TRBV12-3 or TRBV12-4 and TRBJ2-3; TRBD2 agrees at 7 bases. The CDR3 contains 13 residues. This CDR3 reads CASSSTSTGTQYF. The CDR3 coding sequence is TGTGCCAGCAGCTCGACTAGCACAGGTACGCAGTATTTT.

This clone showed up just once. V and J are TRBV7-2 and TRBJ2-1; D is perhaps TRBD2 (6 bases). Germline V gives CDR1 SGHTA, CDR2 FQGNSA. V was shortened by 2 bases and J by 9 bases, with 17 bases between the two germline ends. This CDR3 contains 15 residues. This CDR3 reads CASSLLLNPGGEQFF. The DNA of the CDR3 is TGTGCCAGCAGCTTATTGCTAAACCCCGGGGGTGAGCAGTTCTTC.

The rearrangement links TRBV14 to TRBJ2-3, with 9 bases aligning to TRBD2. The CDR3 loop spans 17 amino acids. Looked up from germline, CDR1 is SGHDN and CDR2 is FVKESK. The J segment lost 5 bases and the V segment lost 3 bases, leaving 12 bases of the junction unmatched. The CDR3 nucleotides read TGTGCCAGCAGCCAGGCCTCGGGACTAGCTAGGCAAGATACGCAGTATTTT. Protein sequence: CASSQASGLARQDTQYF.

This chain joins TRBV9 and TRBJ2-2; 9 nucleotides line up with TRBD1. V gave up 4 bases and J gave up 6 bases; unmatched junction bases: 7. Germline V gives CDR1 SGDLS, CDR2 YYNGEE. This CDR3 region has 15 residues. The CDR3 reads CASSLRQGGPGELFF. Here the CDR3 DNA reads TGTGCCAGCAGCCTCAGACAGGGGGGGCCCGGGGAGCTGTTTTTT.

The chain uses TRBV7-9 and TRBJ1-5; 10 bases fit TRBD1. The V gene end was trimmed by 5 bases and the J gene end by 0 bases; junction bases not matched to a gene: 7. The CDR3 totals 17 residues. Germline CDR1 is SEHNR and CDR2 is FQNEAQ (reference sequence). CDR3 amino acids: CASSGGDRGNSNQPQHF. In nucleotides, the CDR3 is TGTGCCAGCAGCGGTGGGGACAGGGGAAATAGCAATCAGCCCCAGCATTTT.

This clone was found once. This chain connects TRBV3-1 (or the pseudogene TRBV3-2) to TRBJ2-3; no clear D gene. This CDR3 has 15 residues. Per germline, CDR1 LGHDT and CDR2 YNNKEL (reference sequence). Trimming removed 4 bases from V and 0 bases from J, with 11 bases in between. CDR3 in DNA: TGTGCCAGCAGCCTTCGACTCGAAAGCACAGATACGCAGTATTTT. The encoded protein is CASSLRLESTDTQYF.

The genes are TRBV6-2 or TRBV6-3 and TRBJ2-2, with 9 bases identical to TRBD1. Looked up from germline, CDR1 is MNHEY and CDR2 is SVGEGT. V lost 0 bases, J lost 2 bases, and 4 bases stayed unmatched. The CDR3 totals 17 residues. The CDR3 protein is CASSYSDRGFNTGELFF. CDR3 nucleotide sequence: TGTGCCAGCAGTTACTCGGACAGGGGCTTCAACACCGGGGAGCTGTTTTTT.

This rearrangement joins TRBV19 to TRBJ1-5, with D perhaps matching TRBD1 (5 bases). Trimming pared 11 bases from V and 7 bases from J, leaving 15 bases between. Germline CDR1 and CDR2: LNHDA and SQIVND (reference sequence). CDR3 length: 12 amino acids. This chain's CDR3 is CAVGGLGQPQHF. The CDR3 nucleotides read TGTGCCGTGGGGGGTCTCGGCCAGCCCCAGCATTTT. Complete variable domain (other parts from reference TRBV19 and TRBJ1-5): DGGITQSPKYLFRKEGQNVTLSCEQNLNHDAMYWYRQDPGQGLRLIYYSQIVNDFQKGDIAEGYSVSREKKESFPLTVTSAQKNPTAFYLCAVGGLGQPQHFGDGTRLSIL.

The chain recombines TRBV5-1 with TRBJ2-1; 11 bases align to TRBD2. From germline, CDR1 is SGHRS and CDR2 YFSETQ. The CDR3 extends over 15 amino acids. The trim removed 4 bases at V and 5 bases at J, leaving 5 bases unmatched. CDR3 nucleotides: TGCGCCAGCAGCGACCTAGCGGGGGGTGACAATGAGCAGTTCTTC. Translation gives CASSDLAGGDNEQFF.

The count of this clone is one. The rearrangement uses TRBV4-1 and TRBJ1-6; weak D call: TRBD1 (6 bases). Between the trimmed V and J ends, which lost 0 bases and 7 bases, there was a span of 10 bases. Germline CDR1 reads MGHRA; CDR2 reads YSYEKL. This CDR3 has 15 amino acids. The CDR3 loop is CASSQDGQRNSPLHF. CDR3 nucleotides: TGCGCCAGCAGCCAAGATGGACAGCGGAATTCACCCCTCCACTTT.

This chain connects TRBV20-1 to TRBJ1-6, with a possible D match to TRBD1 (5 bases). This CDR3 is built from 14 residues. The V end lost 3 bases, the J end lost 7 bases, and 13 bases lay between the germline ends. CDR1 and CDR2 from the germline V gene are DFQATT and SNEGSKA (reference sequence). The CDR3 nucleotides read TGCAGTGCTAGTGGGGGAGGGGTCAATTCACCCCTCCACTTT. Translated, it gives CSASGGGVNSPLHF.

The chain joins TRBV19 to TRBJ1-2; tentative D call: TRBD1 (6 bases). From germline, CDR1 is LNHDA and CDR2 SQIVND (reference sequence). V dropped 1 base and J dropped 4 bases, with 34 bases sitting between them. This CDR3 has 22 amino acids. CDR3 in amino acids: CASSIGDRPLEGTYGAIYGYTF. The DNA of the CDR3 is TGTGCCAGTAGTATAGGAGACAGGCCCTTAGAGGGGACGTATGGCGCGATCTATGGCTACACCTTC.

The chain is built from TRBV9 and TRBJ2-7; no reliable D call. CDR1 and CDR2 (germline): SGDLS, YYNGEE. This CDR3 has 12 amino acids. Trimming left V 3 bases short and J 6 bases short, with 10 bases between. CDR3 amino acids: CASSALVGEQYF. The DNA of the CDR3 is TGTGCCAGCAGCGCCCTAGTGGGCGAGCAGTACTTC.

Only one count was recorded for this clone. The rearrangement joins TRBV11-3 to TRBJ1-3, with D possibly being TRBD1 (5 bases). Germline V gene data show CDR1 as SGHNT and CDR2 as YENEEA. V was trimmed by 5 bases and J by 0 bases, leaving 11 bases between them. The CDR3 spans 15 residues. As DNA, the CDR3 is TGTGCCAGCAGCCTCGACAGTTACTCTGGAAACACCATATATTTT. As protein: CASSLDSYSGNTIYF.

This chain uses TRBV12-5 with TRBJ2-2; TRBD2 matches at 8 bases. Germline V gene sequence: CDR1 LGHNT, CDR2 FRNRAP. The length of the CDR3 is 20 residues. Trimming took 4 bases from V and 4 from J; bases not matched to a gene: 20. This chain's CDR3 is CASGWQLTLISGNPTGELFF. CDR3 nucleotide sequence: TGTGCTAGTGGTTGGCAACTTACCCTGATTAGCGGGAACCCCACCGGGGAGCTGTTTTTT.

V gene TRBV11-2 combines with J gene TRBJ2-1, with D maybe TRBD1 (6 bases). The CDR3 consists of 17 residues. The V and J ends lost 5 bases and 1 base respectively, with 18 bases between them. Per germline, CDR1 SGHAT and CDR2 FQNNGV. The CDR3 sequence is CASSPSIQGRSYNEQFF. CDR3 bases: TGTGCCAGCAGCCCATCGATACAGGGACGGTCCTACAATGAGCAGTTCTTC.

The rearrangement uses TRBV6-5 and TRBJ2-1; TRBD2 agrees at 7 bases. CDR3 length: 16 amino acids. The J segment lost 0 bases and the V segment lost 0 bases, leaving 2 bases of the junction unmatched. The germline V gene encodes CDR1 MNHEY and CDR2 SVGAGI. CDR3 sequence reads: CASSYSGGSSYNEQFF. For the CDR3, the DNA is TGTGCCAGCAGTTACTCCGGCGGGAGCTCCTACAATGAGCAGTTCTTC.

This clone appeared once. The V gene is TRBV29-1, the J gene TRBJ2-7; the match to TRBD1 covers 8 bases. CDR1 is SQVTM and CDR2 is ANQGSEA in the germline V gene. CDR3 length equals 13 residues. Trimming removed 5 bases from V and 7 bases from J; junction bases left unmatched: 10. In DNA, the CDR3 is TGCAGCGTTCGACAGGGCAGGGGGCTAGAGCAGTACTTC. It translates to CSVRQGRGLEQYF.

The V and J genes are TRBV11-1 and TRBJ2-7, with a possible D match to TRBD2 (6 bases). Trimming stripped 4 bases from V and 7 bases from J, with 20 bases between. The CDR3 covers 15 residues. Germline CDR1 reads SGHAT; CDR2 reads FQDESV (reference sequence). The CDR3 DNA sequence: TGTGCCAGCAGCTCGCAAGGGATATCGGGGAGGGAGCAGTACTTC. Translating it yields CASSSQGISGREQYF.

This clone has a single count. J is TRBJ2-2 and V is TRBV12-3 or TRBV12-4, with D possibly TRBD2 on 6 matching bases. CDR3 length: 13 residues. Trimming took off 4 bases at V and 6 bases at J, with 9 bases between the two ends. The CDR3 loop reads CASSSRLAGELFF. The DNA of the CDR3 is TGTGCCAGCAGTTCCCGACTAGCCGGGGAGCTGTTTTTT.